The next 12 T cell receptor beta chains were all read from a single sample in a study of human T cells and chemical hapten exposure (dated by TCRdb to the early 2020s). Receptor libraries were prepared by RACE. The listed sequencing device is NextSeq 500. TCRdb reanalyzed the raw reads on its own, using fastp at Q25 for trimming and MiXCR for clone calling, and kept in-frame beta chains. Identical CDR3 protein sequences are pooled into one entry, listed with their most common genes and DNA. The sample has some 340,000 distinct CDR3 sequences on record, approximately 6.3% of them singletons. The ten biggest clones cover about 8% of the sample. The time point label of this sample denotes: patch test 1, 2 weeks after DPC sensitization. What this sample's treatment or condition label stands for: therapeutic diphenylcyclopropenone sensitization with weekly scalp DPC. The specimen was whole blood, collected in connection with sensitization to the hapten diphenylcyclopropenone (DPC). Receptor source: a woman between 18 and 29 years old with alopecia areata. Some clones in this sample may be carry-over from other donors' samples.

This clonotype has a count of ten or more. The CDR3, as DNA: TGTGCCAGCGATACTTCAGGGACAGGGGGCGCACTATGGGATACGCAGTATTTT. As protein: CASDTSGTGGALWDTQYF. This rearrangement joins TRBV13 to TRBJ2-3; TRBD1 matches 12 bases. With 8 bases clipped from V and 6 bases from J, the junction kept 18 bases outside the gene matches. The CDR3 loop spans 18 amino acids. In germline, CDR1 is PRHDT, CDR2 FYEKMQ (reference sequence).

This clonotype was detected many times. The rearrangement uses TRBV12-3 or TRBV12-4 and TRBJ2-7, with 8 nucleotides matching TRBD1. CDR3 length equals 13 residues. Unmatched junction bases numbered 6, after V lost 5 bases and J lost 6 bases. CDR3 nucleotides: TGTGCCAGCAGTCGACAGGGGTTCGGCGAGCAGTACTTC. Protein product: CASSRQGFGEQYF.

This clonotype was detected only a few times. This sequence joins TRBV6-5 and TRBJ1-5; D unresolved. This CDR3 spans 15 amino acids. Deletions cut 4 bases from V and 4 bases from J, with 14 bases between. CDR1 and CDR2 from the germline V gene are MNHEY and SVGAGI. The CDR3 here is CASSFTRSRNQPQHF. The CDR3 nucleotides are TGTGCCAGCAGTTTTACTAGGAGTCGTAATCAGCCCCAGCATTTT.

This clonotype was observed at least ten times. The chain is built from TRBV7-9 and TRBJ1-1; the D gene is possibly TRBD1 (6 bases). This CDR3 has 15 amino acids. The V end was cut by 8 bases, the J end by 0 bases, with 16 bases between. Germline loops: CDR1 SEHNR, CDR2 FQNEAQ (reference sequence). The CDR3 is CASRAGTQMNTEAFF. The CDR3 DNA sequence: TGTGCCAGCCGGGCCGGGACACAAATGAACACTGAAGCTTTCTTT.

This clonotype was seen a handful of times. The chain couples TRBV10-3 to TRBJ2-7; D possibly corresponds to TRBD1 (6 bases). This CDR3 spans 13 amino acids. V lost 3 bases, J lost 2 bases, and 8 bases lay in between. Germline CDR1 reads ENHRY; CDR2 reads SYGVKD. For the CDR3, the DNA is TGTGCCATCAGTGAAGCAGGGGCCTACGAGCAGTACTTC. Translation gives CAISEAGAYEQYF.

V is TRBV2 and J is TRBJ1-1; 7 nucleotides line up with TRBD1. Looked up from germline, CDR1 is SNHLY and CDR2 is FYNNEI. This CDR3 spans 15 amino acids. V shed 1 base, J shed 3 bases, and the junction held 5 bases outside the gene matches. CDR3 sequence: CASSEEGAEDTEAFF. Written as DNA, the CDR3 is TGTGCCAGCAGTGAAGAGGGGGCAGAGGACACTGAAGCTTTCTTT.

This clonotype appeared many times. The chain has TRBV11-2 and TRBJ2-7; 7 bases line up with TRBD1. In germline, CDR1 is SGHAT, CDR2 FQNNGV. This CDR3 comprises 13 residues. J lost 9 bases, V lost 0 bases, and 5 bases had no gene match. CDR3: CASSLDRDSGQYF. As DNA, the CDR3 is TGTGCCAGCAGCTTAGATCGGGACAGTGGGCAGTACTTC.

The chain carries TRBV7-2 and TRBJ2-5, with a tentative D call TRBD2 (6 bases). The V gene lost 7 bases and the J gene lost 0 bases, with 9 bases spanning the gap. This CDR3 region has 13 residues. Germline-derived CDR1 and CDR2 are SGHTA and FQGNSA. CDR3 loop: CASTSGHQETQYF. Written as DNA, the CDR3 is TGTGCCAGCACAAGCGGGCACCAAGAGACCCAGTACTTC.

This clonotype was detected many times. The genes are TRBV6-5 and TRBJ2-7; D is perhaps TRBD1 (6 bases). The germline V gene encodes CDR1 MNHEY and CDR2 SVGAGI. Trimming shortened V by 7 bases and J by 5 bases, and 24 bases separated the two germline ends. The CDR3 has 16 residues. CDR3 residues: CASTPSYREIEDEQYF. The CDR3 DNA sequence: TGTGCCAGCACCCCATCATACAGGGAGATTGAGGACGAGCAGTACTTC.

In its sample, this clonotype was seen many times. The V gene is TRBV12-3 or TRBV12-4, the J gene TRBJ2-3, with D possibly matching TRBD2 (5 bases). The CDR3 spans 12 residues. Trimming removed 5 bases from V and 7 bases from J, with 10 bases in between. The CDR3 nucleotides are TGTGCCAGCAGTCCCCCTAGCCATACGCAGTATTTT. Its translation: CASSPPSHTQYF.

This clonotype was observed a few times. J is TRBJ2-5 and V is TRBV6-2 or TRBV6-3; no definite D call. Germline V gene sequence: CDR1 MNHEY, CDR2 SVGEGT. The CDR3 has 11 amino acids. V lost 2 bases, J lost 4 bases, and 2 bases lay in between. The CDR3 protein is CASSYAETQYF. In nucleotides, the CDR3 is TGTGCCAGCAGTTACGCAGAGACCCAGTACTTC.

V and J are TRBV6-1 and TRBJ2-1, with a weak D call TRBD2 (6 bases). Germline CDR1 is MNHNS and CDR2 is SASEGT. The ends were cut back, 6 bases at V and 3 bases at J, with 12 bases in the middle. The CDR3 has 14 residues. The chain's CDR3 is CASSWGDDYNEQFF. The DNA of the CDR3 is TGTGCCAGCAGCTGGGGGGACGACTACAATGAGCAGTTCTTC.